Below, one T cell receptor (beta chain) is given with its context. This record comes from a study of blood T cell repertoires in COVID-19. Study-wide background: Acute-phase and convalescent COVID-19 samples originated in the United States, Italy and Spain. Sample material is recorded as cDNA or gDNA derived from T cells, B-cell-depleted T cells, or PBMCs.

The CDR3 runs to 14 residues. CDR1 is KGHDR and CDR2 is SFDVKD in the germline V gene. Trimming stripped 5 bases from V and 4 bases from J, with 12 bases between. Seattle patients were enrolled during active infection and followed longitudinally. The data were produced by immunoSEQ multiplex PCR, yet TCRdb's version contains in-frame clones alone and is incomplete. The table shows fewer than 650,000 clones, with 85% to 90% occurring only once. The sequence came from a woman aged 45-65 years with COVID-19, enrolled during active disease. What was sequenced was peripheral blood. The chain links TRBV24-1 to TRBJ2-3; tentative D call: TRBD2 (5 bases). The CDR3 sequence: CATSGTGSADTQYF. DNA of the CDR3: TGTGCCACCAGTGGGACGGGATCTGCAGATACGCAGTATTTT.